These T cell receptor beta chains were read from a single sample in a study of blood T cell repertoires in COVID-19. Repertoires were generated with immunoSEQ multiplex PCR, while TCRdb's copy carries only in-frame clones and drops some. This table holds 230,000 or so clones, about 90% found once. Sequencing was carried out using peripheral blood. The receptors originated from a man in his forties with active or convalescent COVID-19. The CDR3 runs from the conserved cysteine through the conserved F or W. The order of the fields is D gene, J gene, V gene, clone size, CDR3 DNA, CDR3 protein. D genes are given only for firm matches. Some rows have no size entry. The others give once, few or many, or a class for an expanded clone.

.,TRBJ1-1,TRBV14,.,TGTGCCAGCAGCCGCGCGATGCGGGACACTGAAGCTTTCTTT,CASSRAMRDTEAFF
TRBD1,TRBJ1-2,TRBV19,.,TGTGCCAGTAGTCCCCGGGACAGGGGCGGCTACACCTTC,CASSPRDRGGYTF
.,TRBJ1-5,TRBV6-6,once,TGTGCCAGCAGTTACTCGTTCGGGGGGGAGGGCCAGCCCCAGCATTTT,CASSYSFGGEGQPQHF
TRBD1,TRBJ2-6,TRBV5-1,.,TGCGCCAGCAGCCCGGGACAGACTACCTTCTCTGGGGCCAACGTCCTGACTTTC,CASSPGQTTFSGANVLTF
TRBD1,TRBJ2-1,TRBV5-1,.,TGCGCCAGCAGCCCGATTCCGGGACAGGGGTTAAATGAGCAGTTCTTC,CASSPIPGQGLNEQFF
TRBD1,TRBJ1-1,TRBV28,.,TGTGCCAGCCCACCCCAGGGGGCTGGCACTGAAGCTTTCTTT,CASPPQGAGTEAFF
.,TRBJ1-1,TRBV5-4,.,TGTGCCAGCAGCTTGGCGCCAGGGAAGGACACTGAAGCTTTCTTT,CASSLAPGKDTEAFF
TRBD1,TRBJ2-5,TRBV5-4,.,TGTGCCAGCAGCTTCCTTCTGGGACAGGGGAAAGAGACCCAGTACTTC,CASSFLLGQGKETQYF
TRBD2,TRBJ2-3,TRBV10-2,.,TGCGCCAGCACTAGCGGGGCGGGCAAAACAGATACGCAGTATTTT,CASTSGAGKTDTQYF
.,TRBJ2-2,TRBV5-4,.,TGTGCCAGCAGCTTGGCCGGGGGCACCGGGGAGCTGTTTTTT,CASSLAGGTGELFF
TRBD2,TRBJ2-1,TRBV27,.,TGTGCCAGCAGTTTTAGCGGGAGAATTGGTCTAGGTGAGCAGTTCTTC,CASSFSGRIGLGEQFF
TRBD2,TRBJ2-1,TRBV19,.,TGTGCCAGTAGTATGGGACTAGCGGGAGGTTGGTTCTTC,CASSMGLAGGWFF
.,TRBJ1-3,TRBV7-2,.,TGTGCCAGCAGCTTAGAGGCAAACCGACAGAACTCTGGAAACACCATATATTTT,CASSLEANRQNSGNTIYF
.,TRBJ2-1,TRBV7-9,.,TGTGCCAGCAGCTTAGCGAGACAGGTAGTGGATGAGCAGTTCTTC,CASSLARQVVDEQFF
.,TRBJ2-1,TRBV11-1,.,TGTGCCAGCAGCTTATCGGGGAATGAGCAGTTCTTC,CASSLSGNEQFF
TRBD2,TRBJ2-2,TRBV7-9,.,TGTGCCAGCAGACCGAGGACTAGCGGGGGAGCGAACACCGGGGAGCTGTTTTTT,CASRPRTSGGANTGELFF
.,TRBJ2-1,TRBV9,many,TGTGCCAGCAGCGTAGGACTATCATACAATGAGCAGTTCTTC,CASSVGLSYNEQFF
.,TRBJ2-5,TRBV6-1,.,TGTGCCAGCAGTAAAGGGAGAGGGCCTACCCGGGGAGAGACCCAGTACTTC,CASSKGRGPTRGETQYF
.,TRBJ2-4,TRBV28,.,TGTGCCAGCAGTTTAAAGCGGAGCCTGTCGTACATTCAGTACTTC,CASSLKRSLSYIQYF
.,TRBJ1-1,TRBV28,.,TGTGCCAGCAGTGCGAGTGAAGCTTTCTTT,CASSASEAFF
TRBD2,TRBJ2-1,TRBV19,.,TGTGCCAGTAGTATTCCGGGAGGGCCTAATGAGCAGTTCTTC,CASSIPGGPNEQFF
TRBD1,TRBJ1-5,TRBV6-1,once,TGTGCCAGCAGTCAGGGGGGCTCAAGTCAGCCCCAGCATTTT,CASSQGGSSQPQHF
.,TRBJ1-1,TRBV27,.,TGTGCCAGCACCTTAGGGGGGGGGAACACTGAAGCTTTCTTT,CASTLGGGNTEAFF
.,TRBJ2-5,TRBV28,.,TGTGCCAGCAGTTCCCCTGGGGGGAGAAAACAAGAGACCCAGTACTTC,CASSSPGGRKQETQYF
.,TRBJ2-3,TRBV5-1,.,TGCGCCAGCAGCAAGAGGGGTCAGGGAGGGGGAGATACGCAGTATTTT,CASSKRGQGGGDTQYF
TRBD1,TRBJ1-1,TRBV6-5,.,TGTGCCAGCAAGGGACAGGTGAACACTGAAGCTTTCTTT,CASKGQVNTEAFF
.,TRBJ1-5,TRBV6-5,.,TGTGCCAGCAGTCAGGCGGGAGGGAATCAGCCCCAGCATTTT,CASSQAGGNQPQHF
.,TRBJ1-3,TRBV21-1,.,TGTGCCAGCAGCCCTGTCGGACACAGCTCTGGAAACACCATATATTTT,CASSPVGHSSGNTIYF
TRBD1,TRBJ1-3,TRBV5-1,.,TGCGCCAGCAGGCCGACAGGGGTCTCTGGAAACACCATATATTTT,CASRPTGVSGNTIYF
TRBD1,TRBJ2-5,TRBV6-2/TRBV6-3,.,TGTGCCAGCAGTTACTCGGGACAGGTGGCCCGGGAGACCCAGTACTTC,CASSYSGQVARETQYF
TRBD2,TRBJ2-7,TRBV28,.,TGTGCCAGCAGTAAGCGGGGGGGCCTCTACGAGCAGTACTTC,CASSKRGGLYEQYF
.,TRBJ1-2,TRBV7-9,once,TGTGCCAGCAGCGAAGGGGAGGGATCCCATGGCTACACCTTC,CASSEGEGSHGYTF
.,TRBJ2-1,TRBV3-1/TRBV3-2,.,TGTGCCAGCAGCCGCGGGGAAACCTACAATGAGCAGTTCTTC,CASSRGETYNEQFF
.,TRBJ1-1,TRBV27,.,TGTGCCAGCAGTTTAGTGGGGAGCACTGAAGCTTTCTTT,CASSLVGSTEAFF
.,TRBJ2-3,TRBV27,.,TGTGCCAGCAGTTCCCCAGCAGATACGCAGTATTTT,CASSSPADTQYF
.,TRBJ1-1,TRBV9,.,TGTGCCAGCAGCGTAGTGTCACAGCTCAACACTGAAGCTTTCTTT,CASSVVSQLNTEAFF
.,TRBJ1-5,TRBV19,.,TGTGCCAGTAGTATAGATCGGGGTCAGGGGCTGGGGCAGCCCCAGCATTTT,CASSIDRGQGLGQPQHF
.,TRBJ2-1,TRBV6-5,once,TGTGCCACGGACTTGTACAATGAGCAGTTCTTC,CATDLYNEQFF
.,TRBJ1-1,TRBV6-5,.,TGTGCCAGCAGTTACAATGGCTTGAACACTGAAGCTTTCTTT,CASSYNGLNTEAFF
.,TRBJ1-2,TRBV25-1,.,TGTGCCAGCAGTGACACAGGTTCATATGGCTACACCTTC,CASSDTGSYGYTF